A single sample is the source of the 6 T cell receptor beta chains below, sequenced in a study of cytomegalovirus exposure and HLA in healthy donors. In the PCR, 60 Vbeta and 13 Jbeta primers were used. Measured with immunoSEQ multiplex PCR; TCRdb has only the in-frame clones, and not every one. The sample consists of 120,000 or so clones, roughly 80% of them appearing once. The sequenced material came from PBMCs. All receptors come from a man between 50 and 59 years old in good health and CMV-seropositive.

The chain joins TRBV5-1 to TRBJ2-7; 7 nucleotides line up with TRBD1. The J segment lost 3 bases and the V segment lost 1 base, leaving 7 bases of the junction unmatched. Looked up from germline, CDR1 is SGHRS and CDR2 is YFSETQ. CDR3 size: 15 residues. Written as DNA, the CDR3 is TGCGCCAGCAGCTTGCTGACAGGGCCGTACTACGAGCAGTACTTC. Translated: CASSLLTGPYYEQYF. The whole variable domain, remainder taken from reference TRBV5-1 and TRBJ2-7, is KAGVTQTPRYLIKTRGQQVTLSCSPISGHRSVSWYQQTPGQGLQFLFEYFSETQRNKGNFPGRFSGRQFSNSRSEMNVSTLELGDSALYLCASSLLTGPYYEQYFGPGTRLTVT.

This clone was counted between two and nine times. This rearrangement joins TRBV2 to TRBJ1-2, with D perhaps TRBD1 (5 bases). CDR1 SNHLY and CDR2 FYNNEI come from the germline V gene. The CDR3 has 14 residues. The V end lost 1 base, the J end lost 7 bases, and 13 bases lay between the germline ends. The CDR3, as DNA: TGTGCCAGCAGTGAAGGGCGGGGCCAGGGTGGCTACACCTTC. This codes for CASSEGRGQGGYTF. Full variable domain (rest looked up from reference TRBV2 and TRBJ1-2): EPEVTQTPSHQVTQMGQEVILRCVPISNHLYFYWYRQILGQKVEFLVSFYNNEISEKSEIFDDQFSVERPDGSNFTLKIRSTKLEDSAMYFCASSEGRGQGGYTFGSGTRLTVV.

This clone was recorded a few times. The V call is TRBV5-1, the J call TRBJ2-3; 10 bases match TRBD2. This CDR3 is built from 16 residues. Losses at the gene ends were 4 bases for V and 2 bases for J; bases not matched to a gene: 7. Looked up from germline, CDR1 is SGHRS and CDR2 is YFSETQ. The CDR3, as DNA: TGCGCCAGCAGCGGAGGACTAGCGGCATACACAGATACGCAGTATTTT. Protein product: CASSGGLAAYTDTQYF.

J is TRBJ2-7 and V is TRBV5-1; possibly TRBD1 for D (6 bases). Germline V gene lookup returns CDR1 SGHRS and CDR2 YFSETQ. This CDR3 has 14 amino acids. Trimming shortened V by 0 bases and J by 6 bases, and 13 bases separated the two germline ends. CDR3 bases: TGCGCCAGCAGCTTGGATCCAGGGGAAGGCGAGCAGTACTTC. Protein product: CASSLDPGEGEQYF.

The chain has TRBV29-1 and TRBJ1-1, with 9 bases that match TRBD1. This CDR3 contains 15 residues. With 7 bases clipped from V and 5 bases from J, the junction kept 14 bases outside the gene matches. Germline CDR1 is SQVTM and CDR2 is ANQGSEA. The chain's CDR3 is CSDTKTDRGRTEAFF. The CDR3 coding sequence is TGCAGCGACACTAAGACGGACAGGGGACGAACTGAAGCTTTCTTT.

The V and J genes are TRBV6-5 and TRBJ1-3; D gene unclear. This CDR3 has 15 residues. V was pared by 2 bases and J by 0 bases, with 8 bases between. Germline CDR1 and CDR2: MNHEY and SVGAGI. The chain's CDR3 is CASSYDSSSGNTIYF. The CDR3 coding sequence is TGTGCCAGCAGTTACGACTCCTCCTCTGGAAACACCATATATTTT.